The 22 T cell receptor beta chains below were found in one sample sequenced in a study of blood T cells in healthy people across ages. Through a sample-barcoded 5' primer and a J-beta primer mix, a second PCR was run for about 6 to 11 cycles. TCRdb used MiXCR to reprocess the 5' RACE reads, holding one entry per CDR3 protein. Seen here are 450,000 to 600,000 distinct CDR3 sequences, 25% to 35% observed once, and the top ten hold 3.6%. This sample was shared with a second study, whose subject was T cells of mothers and their children.

What was sequenced was blood. All receptors derive from a boy between 2 and 15 years old in good health.

In this sample, this clonotype turned up many times. This sequence joins TRBV6-5 and TRBJ2-3; 9 bases line up with TRBD2. This CDR3 has 15 residues. The V gene's germline CDR1 is MNHEY and CDR2 SVGAGI. J gave up 2 bases and V 5 bases, and 5 bases lay outside the gene matches. DNA for the CDR3: TGTGCCAGCAGTGTAGCGGGAGACAACACAGATACGCAGTATTTT. Its protein product is CASSVAGDNTDTQYF.

This clonotype has a handful of counts. This chain connects TRBV3-1 to TRBJ2-4; 10 bases are shared with TRBD2. CDR3 length: 14 amino acids. V gave up 4 bases and J gave up 4 bases; unmatched junction bases: 1. Per germline, CDR1 LGHDT and CDR2 YNNKEL (reference sequence). The CDR3 DNA sequence: TGTGCCAGCAGCCTGACTAGCGGGAAAAACATTCAGTACTTC. This gives the protein CASSLTSGKNIQYF.

This chain uses TRBV20-1 with TRBJ2-5; 8 bases line up with TRBD2. Trimming took 0 bases from V and 5 from J; bases not matched to a gene: 5. The length of the CDR3 is 14 residues. Germline V gene sequence: CDR1 DFQATT, CDR2 SNEGSKA (reference sequence). CDR3 nucleotide sequence: TGCAGTGCTAGAGATCCAGCGGGGGCCGAGACCCAGTACTTC. Amino acids: CSARDPAGAETQYF.

This clonotype appeared a few times. The V call is TRBV6-5, the J call TRBJ2-5, with 11 nucleotides matching TRBD1. The V gene end was trimmed by 6 bases and the J gene end by 9 bases; junction bases not matched to a gene: 9. Germline loops: CDR1 MNHEY, CDR2 SVGAGI. The CDR3 has 14 residues. The DNA of the CDR3 is TGTGCCAGCAGGAGGACAGGGGGCGTTATGGCCCAGTACTTC. This codes for CASRRTGGVMAQYF.

The CDR3 bases are TGTGCCAGCAGCTGGACAGGGTCACGGCTGTACTTC. This gives the protein CASSWTGSRLYF. The genes are TRBV7-8 and TRBJ2-7; the match to TRBD1 covers 8 bases. CDR3 length: 12 amino acids. Trimming at V came to 4 bases and at J to 12 bases, leaving 8 bases not matched to a gene. From germline, CDR1 is SGHVS and CDR2 FQNEAQ.

This chain joins TRBV11-2 and TRBJ2-7; D not certain. Trimming took 3 bases from V and 6 from J, leaving 9 bases between them. CDR1 is SGHAT and CDR2 is FQNNGV in the germline V gene. There are 12 residues in the CDR3. The CDR3 coding sequence is TGTGCCAGCAGCTTCGCTGCCGCCGAGCAGTACTTC. It encodes CASSFAAAEQYF.

This clonotype was recorded at least ten times. As DNA, the CDR3 is TGTGCCAGCAGCCTTAGCGGGACCCTCCAAGAGACCCAGTACTTC. This encodes CASSLSGTLQETQYF. The V gene is TRBV7-2, the J gene TRBJ2-5, with TRBD2 matching over 8 bases. Germline V gene lookup returns CDR1 SGHTA and CDR2 FQGNSA. This CDR3 has 15 amino acids. V was clipped by 5 bases and J by 1 base; unmatched bases: 6.

The rearrangement links TRBV10-3 to TRBJ2-1, with 13 bases matching TRBD2. The assigned J gene may be wrong: the sequence end matches TRBJ2-5 better. From germline, CDR1 is ENHRY and CDR2 SYGVKD. CDR3 size: 14 residues. CDR3 sequence: CAIGLAGVGETQYF. In nucleotides, the CDR3 is TGTGCCATCGGACTAGCGGGAGTCGGGGAGACCCAGTACTTC.

The chain couples TRBV7-6 to TRBJ2-1; 8 bases are a match to TRBD1. V trimming: 2 bases; J trimming: 5 bases; junction bases outside the gene matches: 8. The CDR3 covers 16 residues. The V gene's germline CDR1 is SGHVS and CDR2 FNYEAQ. CDR3 nucleotide sequence: TGTGCCAGCAGCTTAACGACAGGGGACGGTGACAATGAGCAGTTCTTC. Its translation: CASSLTTGDGDNEQFF.

This clonotype came up a few times. The chain has TRBV6-5 and TRBJ2-1, with 13 bases that match TRBD2. V was clipped by 6 bases and J by 4 bases; unmatched bases: 6. In germline, CDR1 is MNHEY, CDR2 SVGAGI. This CDR3 contains 16 residues. The CDR3 reads CASSRLAGGMYNEQFF. Here the CDR3 DNA reads TGTGCCAGCAGCCGACTAGCGGGGGGTATGTACAATGAGCAGTTCTTC.

The table lists this clonotype with many counts. This chain joins TRBV3-1 and TRBJ2-2; D gene ambiguous. CDR1 LGHDT and CDR2 YNNKEL come from the germline V gene (reference sequence). The CDR3 consists of 14 residues. V was trimmed by 3 bases and J by 4 bases, leaving 9 bases between them. The CDR3 bases are TGTGCCAGCAGCCACGGTAGAAGCACCGGGGAGCTGTTTTTT. This encodes CASSHGRSTGELFF.

This clonotype was counted only a few times. At one of its ends the junction is not consistent with the germline gene, which may arise from a read error. This rearrangement joins TRBV19 to TRBJ2-1; 12 nucleotides line up with TRBD1. The CDR3 spans 16 residues. The V gene's germline CDR1 is LNHDA and CDR2 SQIVND (reference sequence). CDR3 sequence reads: CAGSIQGTGGFNEQFF. DNA of the CDR3: TGTGCCGGTAGTATACAAGGGACAGGGGGCTTTAATGAGCAGTTCTTC.

This clonotype was observed a handful of times. The chain couples TRBV5-1 to TRBJ1-1; 7 nucleotides agree with TRBD1. Trimming cost V 4 bases and J 2 bases; bases outside gene matches: 5. Germline CDR1 reads SGHRS; CDR2 reads YFSETQ. The CDR3 sequence is 14 residues long. In nucleotides, the CDR3 is TGCGCCAGCAGCAAGGGACAGAGCAACACTGAAGCTTTCTTT. It encodes CASSKGQSNTEAFF.

This clonotype has a handful of counts. J is TRBJ2-1 and V is TRBV9; D assignment may be TRBD1 or TRBD2 (6 bases each). In germline, CDR1 is SGDLS, CDR2 YYNGEE. This CDR3 spans 15 amino acids. The ends were cut back, 2 bases at V and 7 bases at J, with 16 bases in the middle. The CDR3 DNA reads as TGTGCCAGCAGCGTCAGCCCTACAGGGAGGAATGAGCAGTTCTTC. Protein sequence: CASSVSPTGRNEQFF.

V gene TRBV2 combines with J gene TRBJ2-5, with 7 bases lining up with TRBD2. The CDR3 is made up of 15 amino acids. Germline CDR1 reads SNHLY; CDR2 reads FYNNEI. V was clipped by 4 bases and J by 0 bases; unmatched bases: 5. CDR3 sequence (DNA): TGTGCCAGCAGTGGGGGAGGGGCGTACCAAGAGACCCAGTACTTC. This gives the protein CASSGGGAYQETQYF.

This clonotype was counted only a few times. The V gene is TRBV29-1, the J gene TRBJ2-7; D perhaps matches TRBD2 (5 bases). CDR3 length equals 11 residues. CDR1 and CDR2 from the germline V gene are SQVTM and ANQGSEA. V dropped 4 bases and J dropped 5 bases, with 9 bases sitting between them. The CDR3 spells CSVGAGNEQYF. CDR3 DNA sequence: TGCAGCGTTGGGGCCGGGAACGAGCAGTACTTC.

This clonotype was detected once. The chain uses TRBV14 and TRBJ2-1; D is uncertain. This CDR3 has 18 amino acids. The V and J ends lost 1 base and 0 bases respectively, with 16 bases between them. Germline lookup yields CDR1 SGHDN and CDR2 FVKESK. CDR3 residues: CASSQVSHWRGSYNEQFF. CDR3 sequence (DNA): TGTGCCAGCAGCCAAGTGTCCCATTGGAGAGGCTCCTACAATGAGCAGTTCTTC.

The V and J genes are TRBV28 and TRBJ1-1, with 7 bases aligning to TRBD1. The CDR3 runs to 16 residues. CDR1 and CDR2 from the germline V gene are MDHEN and SYDVKM. V was pared by 6 bases and J by 1 base, with 11 bases of the junction left unmatched. The DNA of the CDR3 is TGTGCCAGCAGCCTCCCGTACCGGGACAGGAACACTGAAGCTTTCTTT. This gives the protein CASSLPYRDRNTEAFF.

This clonotype was observed many times. V and J are TRBV29-1 and TRBJ2-5, with 7 bases aligning to TRBD1. Trimming took 6 bases from V and 2 from J; bases not matched to a gene: 3. Per germline, CDR1 SQVTM and CDR2 ANQGSEA. This CDR3 comprises 12 residues. CDR3: CSVRRGQETQYF. DNA for the CDR3: TGCAGCGTCCGCAGGGGGCAAGAGACCCAGTACTTC.

The sample holds a few counts of this clonotype. This rearrangement joins TRBV4-1 to TRBJ1-1; D call uncertain. The germline V gene encodes CDR1 MGHRA and CDR2 YSYEKL. Trimming took off 1 base at V and 11 bases at J, with 14 bases between the two ends. The CDR3 contains 13 residues. The CDR3 region has the DNA TGCGCCAGCAGCCAAGTGGCGAGATTCGAGGCTTTCTTT. This translates into CASSQVARFEAFF.

This clonotype showed up many times. The chain has TRBV27 and TRBJ1-5; 8 positions match TRBD1. V lost 2 bases to trimming and J lost 4 bases; unmatched junction nucleotides: 1. The V gene's germline CDR1 is MNHEY and CDR2 SMNVEV (reference sequence). This CDR3 has 14 amino acids. The DNA for the CDR3 is TGTGCCAGCAGTTTAGGACAGGGTAATCAGCCCCAGCATTTT. The encoded protein is CASSLGQGNQPQHF.

The J gene is TRBJ2-3, the V gene TRBV30, with TRBD2 matching 8 bases. Trimming took 8 bases from V and 3 from J; bases not matched to a gene: 16. Germline CDR1 and CDR2: GTSNPN and SVGIG (reference sequence). The CDR3 is 16 residues long. As DNA, the CDR3 is TGTGCCAGCAGCTTAGTAACTAGCGGATATACAGATACGCAGTATTTT. It codes for CASSLVTSGYTDTQYF.